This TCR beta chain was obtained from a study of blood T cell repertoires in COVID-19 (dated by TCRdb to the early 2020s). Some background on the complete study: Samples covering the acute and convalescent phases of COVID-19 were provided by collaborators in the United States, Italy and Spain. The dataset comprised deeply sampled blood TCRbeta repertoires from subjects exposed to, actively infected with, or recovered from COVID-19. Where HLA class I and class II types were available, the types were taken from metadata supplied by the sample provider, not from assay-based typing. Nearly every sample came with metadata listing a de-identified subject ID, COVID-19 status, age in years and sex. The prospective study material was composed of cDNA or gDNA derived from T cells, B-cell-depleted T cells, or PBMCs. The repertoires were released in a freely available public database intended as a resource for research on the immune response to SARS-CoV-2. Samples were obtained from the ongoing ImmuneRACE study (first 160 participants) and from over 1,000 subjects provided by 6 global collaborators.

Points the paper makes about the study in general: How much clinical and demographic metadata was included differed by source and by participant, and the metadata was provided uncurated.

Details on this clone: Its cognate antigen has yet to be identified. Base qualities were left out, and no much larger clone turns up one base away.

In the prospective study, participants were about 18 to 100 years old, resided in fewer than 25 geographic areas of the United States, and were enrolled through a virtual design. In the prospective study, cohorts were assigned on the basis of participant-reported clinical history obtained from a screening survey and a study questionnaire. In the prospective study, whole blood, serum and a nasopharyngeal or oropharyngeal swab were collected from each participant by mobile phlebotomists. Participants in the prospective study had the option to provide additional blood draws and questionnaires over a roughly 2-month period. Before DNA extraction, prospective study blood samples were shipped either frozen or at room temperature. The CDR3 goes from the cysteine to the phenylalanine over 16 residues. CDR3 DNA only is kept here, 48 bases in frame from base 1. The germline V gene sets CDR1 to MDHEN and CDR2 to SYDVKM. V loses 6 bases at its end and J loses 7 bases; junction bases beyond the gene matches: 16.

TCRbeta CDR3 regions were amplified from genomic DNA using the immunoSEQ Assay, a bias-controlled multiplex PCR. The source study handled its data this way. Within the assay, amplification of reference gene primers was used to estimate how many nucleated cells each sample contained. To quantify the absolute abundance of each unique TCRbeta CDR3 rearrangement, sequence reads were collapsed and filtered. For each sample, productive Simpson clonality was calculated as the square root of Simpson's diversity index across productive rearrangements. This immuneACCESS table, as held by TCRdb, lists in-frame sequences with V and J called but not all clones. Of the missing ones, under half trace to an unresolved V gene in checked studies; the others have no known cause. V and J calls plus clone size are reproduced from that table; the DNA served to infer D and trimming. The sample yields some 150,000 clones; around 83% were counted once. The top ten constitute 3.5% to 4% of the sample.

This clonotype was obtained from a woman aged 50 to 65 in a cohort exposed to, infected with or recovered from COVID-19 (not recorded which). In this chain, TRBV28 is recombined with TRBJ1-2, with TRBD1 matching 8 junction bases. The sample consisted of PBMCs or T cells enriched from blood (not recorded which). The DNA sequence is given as TGTGCCAGCAGACTCGACTCAGGACAGGGACCCTCTGGCTACACCTTC. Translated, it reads CASRLDSGQGPSGYTF.